This TCR beta chain was found in a study of cytomegalovirus exposure and HLA in healthy donors. For the study at large: Earlier, roughly 180 million T cells were analyzed, and approximately 110 million unique TCR beta sequences were found among them.

The primer mix had 60 Vbeta and 13 Jbeta primers. TCRdb keeps only in-frame clones here, not all; method: immunoSEQ multiplex PCR. Found here are 220,000 or so clones, roughly three quarters of them singletons; the top ten hold about 1.7%. General study results and limits: Sequencing artifact likely explains a cluster of highly shared sequence variants. Through in vitro validation, three CMV-associated chains were shown to be specific for CMV antigens. Reports state that TCR beta sequences accurately predicted most subjects' HLA-A and HLA-B alleles.

V lost 2 bases, J lost 4 bases, and 8 bases lay in between. The CDR3 spans 14 residues. Germline V gene data show CDR1 as MNHEY and CDR2 as SMNVEV (reference sequence). Comment on this clone: The antigen is not known.

The J gene is TRBJ1-4, the V gene TRBV27, with unresolved D. Sequencing was performed on PBMCs. The clonotype was recovered from a man in his forties or fifties in good health and CMV-seronegative. CDR3 DNA sequence: TGTGCCAGCAGTTTAAGGCGGTTTAATGAAAAACTGTTTTTT. It is translated as CASSLRRFNEKLFF.